This T cell receptor (beta chain) is from a study of cytomegalovirus exposure and HLA in healthy donors. The CDR3 consists of 12 residues. Per germline, CDR1 MDHEN and CDR2 SYDVKM. J gave up 7 bases and V 6 bases, and 5 bases lay outside the gene matches. Study-level findings and limits: Of the V segments, some could not be distinguished, including TRBV6-2 and TRBV6-3, and were excluded. Specificity for CMV antigens was confirmed in vitro for three of the CMV-associated chains. Cytomegalovirus-associated TCR beta chains were listed, numbering roughly 150. Several of the most significant clusters appeared, in a later analysis, to be linked to common viral pathogens.

Concerning this clone: Its cognate antigen is unknown.

In the PCR, 60 Vbeta and 13 Jbeta primers were used. Repertoires were generated with immunoSEQ multiplex PCR, while TCRdb's copy carries only in-frame clones and drops some. The sample includes over 70,000 clones, less than 80% of them seen just once. The sequence was obtained from a man aged 25 to 40 in good health and CMV-seropositive. What was sequenced was PBMCs. The chain couples TRBV28 to TRBJ2-5; TRBD2 matches 7 bases. This chain's CDR3 is CASRPPGGTQYF. The CDR3 DNA follows: TGTGCCAGCAGGCCTCCGGGGGGGACCCAGTACTTC.